Listed here are 12 T cell receptor beta chains from one sample, sequenced in a study of human T cells and chemical hapten exposure. TCRdb used MiXCR to reprocess the RACE reads, holding one entry per CDR3 protein. This table holds around 60,000 distinct CDR3 sequences, approximately 7% found once. Time point of the sample: pre-sensitization, week 0. The treatment here: therapeutic diphenylcyclopropenone sensitization with weekly scalp DPC. Sequencing used whole blood, obtained in connection with sensitization to the hapten diphenylcyclopropenone (DPC). Source of these receptors: a woman aged 30 to 39 with alopecia areata. Some clones in this sample may be carry-over from other donors' samples.

V is TRBV13 and J is TRBJ1-2; no clear D. The ends were cut back, 3 bases at V and 8 bases at J, with 7 bases in the middle. This CDR3 region has 11 residues. Germline CDR1 is PRHDT and CDR2 is FYEKMQ (reference sequence). CDR3 nucleotide sequence: TGTGCCAGCAGCTTCGCACAGGGCTACACCTTC. Translated, it gives CASSFAQGYTF.

In this sample, this clonotype turned up many times. The V gene is TRBV9, the J gene TRBJ2-5, with D hard to call. The CDR3 is 14 residues long. CDR1 and CDR2 (germline): SGDLS, YYNGEE. V lost 0 bases and J lost 1, with 7 bases in between. The CDR3 sequence: CASSVGLFQETQYF. CDR3 in DNA: TGTGCCAGCAGCGTAGGCCTTTTCCAAGAGACCCAGTACTTC.

This clonotype was seen many times. The chain couples TRBV29-1 to TRBJ2-7; 8 bases match TRBD2. The V segment lost 7 bases and the J segment 7 bases; nucleotides outside the gene matches: 12. Germline loops: CDR1 SQVTM, CDR2 ANQGSEA. The CDR3 spans 13 residues. CDR3 protein: CSASSGRTNEQYF. CDR3 nucleotides: TGCAGCGCCTCAAGCGGGAGAACTAATGAGCAGTACTTC.

This clonotype showed up many times. This chain joins TRBV18 and TRBJ1-1, with D unresolved. V was cut by 0 bases and J by 6 bases, with 8 bases left in between. Per the germline V gene, CDR1 is KGHSH and CDR2 is LQKENI. This CDR3 has 13 amino acids. The CDR3 bases are TGTGCCAGCTCACCACCTTCTCAGTCTGAAGCTTTCTTT. Residues: CASSPPSQSEAFF.

This clonotype was detected many times. The chain links TRBV27 to TRBJ1-4, with TRBD1 matching over 7 bases. Germline V gene sequence: CDR1 MNHEY, CDR2 SMNVEV (reference sequence). The V segment lost 11 bases and the J segment 0 bases; nucleotides outside the gene matches: 15. This CDR3 region has 17 residues. The CDR3 DNA reads as TGTGCCGCCACGTTAGGGGGGACAGATGCAACTAATGAAAAACTGTTTTTT. Encoded protein: CAATLGGTDATNEKLFF.

This clonotype has only a few counts. This chain uses TRBV3-1 with TRBJ2-1; D gene ambiguous. Trimming removed 0 bases from V and 2 bases from J, with 8 bases in between. Germline V lookup: CDR1 LGHDT, CDR2 YNNKEL (reference sequence). This CDR3 has 15 amino acids. The CDR3 coding sequence is TGTGCCAGCAGCCAAGACCAGGCCCCCTACAATGAGCAGTTCTTC. Translation: CASSQDQAPYNEQFF.

This sequence joins TRBV7-3 and TRBJ2-6; D gene unclear. Trimming stripped 6 bases from V and 0 bases from J, with 6 bases between. This CDR3 has 14 residues. Per the germline V gene, CDR1 is SGHTA and CDR2 is FQGTGA. The CDR3 DNA follows: TGTGCCAGCAGTCGTGACTCTGGGGCCAACGTCCTGACTTTC. Its translation is CASSRDSGANVLTF.

This clonotype was observed many times. The rearrangement links TRBV5-1 to TRBJ2-5; D is possibly TRBD2 (7 bases). Deletions cut 0 bases from V and 1 base from J, with 10 bases between. The CDR3 has 15 residues. Germline loops: CDR1 SGHRS, CDR2 YFSETQ. CDR3 in amino acids: CASSLDGGAQETQYF. The DNA for the CDR3 is TGCGCCAGCAGCTTGGATGGGGGGGCCCAAGAGACCCAGTACTTC.

This clonotype was picked up a small number of times. The rearrangement joins TRBV3-1 to TRBJ1-4; unclear D gene. Trimming cost V 2 bases and J 8 bases, with 3 bases left between them. CDR3 length equals 11 residues. Germline V gives CDR1 LGHDT, CDR2 YNNKEL (reference sequence). The CDR3 DNA reads as TGTGCCAGCAGCCAATACGAAAAACTGTTTTTT. It codes for CASSQYEKLFF.

This clonotype was seen ten or more times. The rearrangement uses TRBV29-1 and TRBJ1-1, with TRBD1 matching 8 bases. The trim removed 2 bases at V and 5 bases at J, leaving 4 bases unmatched. The CDR3 runs to 13 residues. Germline V lookup: CDR1 SQVTM, CDR2 ANQGSEA. The CDR3 loop reads CSVERTGRTEAFF. The DNA of the CDR3 is TGCAGCGTTGAAAGGACAGGGCGGACTGAAGCTTTCTTT. Filled out from reference TRBV29-1 and TRBJ1-1, the complete variable domain reads SAVISQKPSRDICQRGTSLTIQCQVDSQVTMMFWYRQQPGQSLTLIATANQGSEATYESGFVIDKFPISRPNLTFSTLTVSNMSPEDSSIYLCSVERTGRTEAFFGQGTRLTVV.

The sample holds many counts of this clonotype. The chain is built from TRBV20-1 and TRBJ2-5; 7 nucleotides match TRBD1. J gave up 5 bases and V 6 bases, and 3 bases lay outside the gene matches. Germline assignment: CDR1 DFQATT and CDR2 SNEGSKA (reference sequence). CDR3 length: 11 amino acids. The CDR3 DNA sequence: TGCAGTGCCAAACAGGGGGAGACCCAGTACTTC. This translates into CSAKQGETQYF.

This clonotype showed up many times. This chain connects TRBV2 to TRBJ2-1; unclear D gene. The V end lost 0 bases, the J end lost 5 bases, and 8 bases lay between the germline ends. Germline V gene lookup returns CDR1 SNHLY and CDR2 FYNNEI. CDR3 size: 14 residues. In DNA, the CDR3 is TGTGCCAGCAGTGAAGCTTCCATTGACAATGAGCAGTTCTTC. Amino acid sequence: CASSEASIDNEQFF. Based on the CDR3 plus reference TRBV2 and TRBJ2-1, the full variable domain is EPEVTQTPSHQVTQMGQEVILRCVPISNHLYFYWYRQILGQKVEFLVSFYNNEISEKSEIFDDQFSVERPDGSNFTLKIRSTKLEDSAMYFCASSEASIDNEQFFGPGTRLTVL.